This T cell receptor (beta chain) is drawn from a study of patients and donors after allogeneic stem cell transplantation. This clonotype was detected ten times or more. This CDR3 region has 13 residues. V was cut by 5 bases and J by 10 bases, with 12 bases left in between. TCRdb processed the RT-PCR reads anew with MiXCR; each CDR3 protein has one entry. Seen here are about 87,000 distinct CDR3 sequences, 4.5% to 5% observed once, and the top ten hold around 2.6%. The rearrangement joins TRBV12-3 or TRBV12-4 to TRBJ1-6; D unclear. The source of this sequence is a human donor who was either an allogeneic HSCT recipient or a stem cell or donor lymphocyte infusion donor (not recorded which). It is not recorded whose cells these are; they may come from a transplant donor. The sequenced material came from blood, either unsorted or a sorted T cell fraction (not recorded which). The CDR3 loop is CASSPAKESPLHF. In nucleotides, the CDR3 is TGTGCCAGCAGTCCCGCAAAGGAGTCACCCCTCCACTTT.